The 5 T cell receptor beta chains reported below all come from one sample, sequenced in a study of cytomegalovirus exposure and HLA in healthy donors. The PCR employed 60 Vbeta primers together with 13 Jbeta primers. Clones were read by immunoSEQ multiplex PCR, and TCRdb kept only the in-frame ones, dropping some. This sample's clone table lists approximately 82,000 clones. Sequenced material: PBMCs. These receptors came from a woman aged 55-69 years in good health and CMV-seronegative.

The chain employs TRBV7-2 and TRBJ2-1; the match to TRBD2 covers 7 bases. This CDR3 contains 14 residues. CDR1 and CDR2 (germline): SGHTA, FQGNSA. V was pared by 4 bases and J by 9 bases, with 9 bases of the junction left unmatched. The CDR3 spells CASSSTSIVGEQFF. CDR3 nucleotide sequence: TGTGCCAGCAGCTCGACTAGCATCGTTGGTGAGCAGTTCTTC.

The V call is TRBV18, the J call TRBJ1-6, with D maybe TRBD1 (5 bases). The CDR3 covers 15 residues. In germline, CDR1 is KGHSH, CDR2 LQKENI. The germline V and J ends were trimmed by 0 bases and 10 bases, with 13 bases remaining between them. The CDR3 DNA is TGTGCCAGCTCACCACCGGGGGGTGAGGGGTCACCCCTCCACTTT. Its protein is CASSPPGGEGSPLHF.

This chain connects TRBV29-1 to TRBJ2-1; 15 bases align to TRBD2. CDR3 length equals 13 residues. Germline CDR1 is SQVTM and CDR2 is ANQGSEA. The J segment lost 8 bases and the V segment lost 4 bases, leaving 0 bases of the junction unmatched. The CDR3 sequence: CSVGTSGRDEQFF. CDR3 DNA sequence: TGCAGCGTTGGGACTAGCGGGAGGGATGAGCAGTTCTTC.

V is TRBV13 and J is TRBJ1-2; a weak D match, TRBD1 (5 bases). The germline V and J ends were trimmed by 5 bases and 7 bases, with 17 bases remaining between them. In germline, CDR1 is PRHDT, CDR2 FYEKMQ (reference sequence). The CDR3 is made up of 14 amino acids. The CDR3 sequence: CASSQKPQGAGYTF. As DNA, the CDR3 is TGTGCCAGCAGCCAAAAGCCTCAGGGCGCTGGCTACACCTTC.

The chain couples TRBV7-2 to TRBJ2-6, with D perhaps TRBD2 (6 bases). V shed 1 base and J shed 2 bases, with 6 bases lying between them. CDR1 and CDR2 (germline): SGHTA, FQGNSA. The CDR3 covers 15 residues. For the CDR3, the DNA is TGTGCCAGCAGCTTAGGGGGGGCTGGGGCCAACGTCCTGACTTTC. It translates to CASSLGGAGANVLTF.